This note documents a single T cell receptor beta chain sequence. Its cognate antigen has yet to be identified. It has no much larger one-base neighbor in the sample; base qualities were not kept. Whole blood was collected in K2EDTA tubes by collaborating institutions according to the institutions' own protocols. For TCRbeta analysis, collaborator samples were shipped as frozen whole blood, as isolated PBMCs, or as DNA extracted from either sample type. These data are taken from a study of blood T cell repertoires in COVID-19 (dated by TCRdb to between 2020 and 2021). Regarding the study in general: Samples covering the acute and convalescent phases of COVID-19 were provided by collaborators in the United States, Italy and Spain. The material from the prospective study consisted of cDNA or gDNA derived from T cells, B-cell-depleted T cells, or PBMCs. Where available, HLA class I and class II types were taken from metadata supplied by the sample provider and were not determined by assay-based typing. Samples were obtained from the ongoing ImmuneRACE study (first 160 participants) and from about 1,300 subjects provided by 6 global collaborators. Nearly every sample came with metadata listing a de-identified subject ID, COVID-19 status, age in years and sex. The repertoires were made available in a free public database intended to serve as a resource for research on the immune response to SARS-CoV-2. Subjects who had been exposed to COVID-19, were actively infected with it, or had recovered from it provided the deeply sampled blood TCRbeta repertoires that made up the dataset. On the study overall, not on this receptor specifically: The amount of clinical and demographic metadata varied by source and participant and was provided uncurated.

TCRbeta CDR3 regions were amplified from genomic DNA using the immunoSEQ Assay, a bias-controlled multiplex PCR. The paper's processing steps were these. The number of nucleated cells in each sample was estimated from the amplification of reference gene primers within the assay. Sequence reads were collapsed and filtered to measure the absolute abundance of every unique TCRbeta CDR3 rearrangement. Productive Simpson clonality was computed per sample as the square root of Simpson's diversity index over productive rearrangements. The source is immuneACCESS, and TCRdb retained only in-frame sequences with V and J called. Part of the clones is not carried over; for the studies checked, unresolved V genes explain less than half of this, and the remainder is unexplained. The V and J calls and clone size were taken over from that table, and D and trimming were inferred from the DNA. The sample records some 120,000 clones, over 55% of which are singletons. About 2.2% of the sample goes to the ten largest clones.

CDR1 and CDR2, per the germline V gene, are SQVTM and ANQGSEA. Trimming removed 7 bases from V and 2 bases from J, leaving 9 bases between the germline ends. There are 11 amino acids in the CDR3, from cysteine to phenylalanine inclusive. CDR3 DNA only is kept here, 33 bases in frame from base 1. Sequencing input: peripheral blood. The rearranged chain carries TRBV29-1 and TRBJ2-7; a weak D assignment points to TRBD1 (7 bases agree). The receptor's source is a woman between 70 and 85 years old with acute or convalescent COVID-19. The CDR3 protein sequence reads: CSGGTAYEQYF. The DNA sequence reads TGCAGCGGCGGGACAGCCTACGAGCAGTACTTC.